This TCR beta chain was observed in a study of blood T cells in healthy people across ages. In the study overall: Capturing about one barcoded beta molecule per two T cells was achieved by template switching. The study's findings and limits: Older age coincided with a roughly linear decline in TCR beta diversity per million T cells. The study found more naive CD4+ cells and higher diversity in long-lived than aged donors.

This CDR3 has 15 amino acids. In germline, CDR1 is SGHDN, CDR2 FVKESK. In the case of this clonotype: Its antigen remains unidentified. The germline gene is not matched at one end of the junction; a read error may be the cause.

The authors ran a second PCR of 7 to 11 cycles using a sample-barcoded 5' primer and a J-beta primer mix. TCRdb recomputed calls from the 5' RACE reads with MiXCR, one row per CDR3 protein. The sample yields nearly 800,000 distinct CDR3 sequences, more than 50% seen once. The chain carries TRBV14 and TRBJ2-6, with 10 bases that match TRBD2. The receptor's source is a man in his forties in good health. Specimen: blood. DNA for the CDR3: TGTGCCAGCAGTCAGCACCTAGCGGGGGCCAACGTCCCGACTTTC. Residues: CASSQHLAGANVPTF.